Presented here are 30 T cell receptor beta chains from one specimen sequenced in a study of blood T cell repertoires in COVID-19. TCRdb's table, derived via immunoSEQ multiplex PCR, lists solely in-frame clones and lacks some. Of some 200,000 clones listed, about 86% are singletons. The specimen sequenced was peripheral blood. These receptors were obtained from a man younger than 35 with active or convalescent COVID-19.

The chain has TRBV6-1 and TRBJ1-1; no clear D. Germline CDR1 MNHNS, CDR2 SASEGT. Trimming pared 0 bases from V and 8 bases from J, leaving 10 bases between. The CDR3 totals 13 residues. In DNA, the CDR3 is TGTGCCAGCAGTGAAGCAACCGCGCGGGAAGCTTTCTTT. Amino acid sequence: CASSEATAREAFF.

This rearrangement joins TRBV2 to TRBJ2-3; D gene ambiguous. The V end was cut by 4 bases, the J end by 2 bases, with 7 bases between. Germline V gene lookup returns CDR1 SNHLY and CDR2 FYNNEI. The CDR3 sequence is 13 residues long. CDR3 sequence reads: CASSVTLTDTQYF. CDR3 sequence (DNA): TGTGCCAGCAGTGTGACACTCACAGATACGCAGTATTTT.

The chain is built from TRBV6-2 or TRBV6-3 and TRBJ2-2; no clear D gene. CDR1 MNHEY and CDR2 SVGEGT come from the germline V gene. The CDR3 is made up of 14 amino acids. Deletions cut 4 bases from V and 3 bases from J, with 9 bases between. The CDR3 DNA follows: TGTGCCAGCAGTTCGGTCCAGGACACCGGGGAGCTGTTTTTT. This sequence encodes CASSSVQDTGELFF.

This chain connects TRBV29-1 to TRBJ2-2; D might be TRBD2 (5 bases). The germline V and J ends were trimmed by 1 base and 1 base, with 10 bases remaining between them. This CDR3 is built from 15 residues. CDR1 and CDR2 from the germline V gene are SQVTM and ANQGSEA. The DNA of the CDR3 is TGCAGCGTTGAAGTTCTAGCTCAGAACACCGGGGAGCTGTTTTTT. Its translation: CSVEVLAQNTGELFF.

The rearrangement uses TRBV28 and TRBJ1-1; TRBD1 agrees at 9 bases. Germline V gene sequence: CDR1 MDHEN, CDR2 SYDVKM. The V gene end was trimmed by 4 bases and the J gene end by 11 bases; junction bases not matched to a gene: 17. The CDR3 is made up of 16 amino acids. The CDR3 region has the DNA TGTGCCAGCAGTTCTTATCGAGGACAGGGGCGAAACAGGGCTTTCTTT. Translated: CASSSYRGQGRNRAFF.

This clone was observed a handful of times. The chain joins TRBV11-2 to TRBJ1-1, with TRBD1 matching over 7 bases. Germline assignment: CDR1 SGHAT and CDR2 FQNNGV. This CDR3 has 14 residues. The J segment lost 7 bases and the V segment lost 2 bases, leaving 7 bases of the junction unmatched. The CDR3, as DNA: TGTGCCAGCAGCTTACAGACAGGGATCTATGAAGCTTTCTTT. Its protein is CASSLQTGIYEAFF.

The chain links TRBV24-1 to TRBJ2-1; TRBD2 matches 12 bases. The J segment lost 0 bases and the V segment lost 5 bases, leaving 4 bases of the junction unmatched. The CDR3 runs to 17 residues. Germline V gives CDR1 KGHDR, CDR2 SFDVKD. In DNA, the CDR3 is TGTGCCACCAGTGGATCGACTAGCGGGGGCTCCTACAATGAGCAGTTCTTC. This encodes CATSGSTSGGSYNEQFF.

This clone was observed a few times. The rearrangement uses TRBV3-1 (or the pseudogene TRBV3-2) and TRBJ1-1; no clear D gene. The germline gives CDR1 LGHDT, CDR2 YNNKEL (reference sequence). V was pared by 3 bases and J by 6 bases, with 14 bases between. The CDR3 has 14 residues. The CDR3 sequence: CASSQTDLTSEAFF. Here the CDR3 DNA reads TGTGCCAGCAGCCAGACTGACTTGACCTCTGAAGCTTTCTTT.

The chain's CDR3 is CASSTTGGGNIQYF. In DNA, the CDR3 is TGTGCCAGCAGCACCACAGGGGGAGGTAACATTCAGTACTTC. The chain combines TRBV5-4 with TRBJ2-4; 8 bases agree with TRBD1. The J segment lost 7 bases and the V segment lost 4 bases, leaving 7 bases of the junction unmatched. Germline loops: CDR1 SGHNT, CDR2 YYREEE (reference sequence). The CDR3 is made up of 14 amino acids.

This rearrangement joins TRBV19 to TRBJ1-1; 11 bases agree with TRBD1. V was clipped by 6 bases and J by 6 bases; unmatched bases: 15. The CDR3 is made up of 17 amino acids. Germline V CDR1 and CDR2: LNHDA, SQIVND (reference sequence). The CDR3 spells CASRALLDGQGASEAFF. The CDR3 DNA sequence: TGTGCCAGTAGGGCGCTTCTAGATGGACAGGGGGCATCTGAAGCTTTCTTT.

J is TRBJ1-1 and V is TRBV3-1 (or the pseudogene TRBV3-2), with 7 bases identical to TRBD1. Trimming took 4 bases from V and 4 from J; bases not matched to a gene: 6. The CDR3 contains 14 residues. The V gene's germline CDR1 is LGHDT and CDR2 YNNKEL (reference sequence). For the CDR3, the DNA is TGTGCCAGCAGCCGCGACAGGGTGGTCACTGAAGCTTTCTTT. Protein product: CASSRDRVVTEAFF.

In its sample, this clone was seen a few times. The gene calls are TRBV11-2 and TRBJ2-7; D not resolved. Germline V gene lookup returns CDR1 SGHAT and CDR2 FQNNGV. The CDR3 is made up of 14 amino acids. Trimming removed 5 bases from V and 3 bases from J, with 14 bases in between. The CDR3 reads CASSLSQANYEQYV. DNA of the CDR3: TGTGCCAGCAGCCTGAGCCAGGCAAACTACGAGCAGTACGTC.

The chain couples TRBV6-2 or TRBV6-3 to TRBJ1-5; D is ambiguous. With 6 bases removed from V and 3 bases from J, the gap between germline ends came to 12 bases. Germline V lookup: CDR1 MNHEY, CDR2 SVGEGT. CDR3 length equals 14 residues. The CDR3, as DNA: TGTGCCAGCAGCCTCCGGGATGTCAATCAGCCCCAGCATTTT. Amino acid sequence: CASSLRDVNQPQHF.

The sample holds a few counts of this clone. V is TRBV9 and J is TRBJ1-3; D remains ambiguous. The V and J ends lost 3 bases and 4 bases respectively, with 14 bases between them. Looked up from germline, CDR1 is SGDLS and CDR2 is YYNGEE. This CDR3 contains 15 residues. DNA for the CDR3: TGTGCCAGCAGCGAGAGTCTGGGAGTCGGAAACACCATATATTTT. Translation gives CASSESLGVGNTIYF. Full variable domain (remainder filled in from reference TRBV9 and TRBJ1-3): DSGVTQTPKHLITATGQRVTLRCSPRSGDLSVYWYQQSLDQGLQFLIQYYNGEERAKGNILERFSAQQFPDLHSELNLSSLELGDSALYFCASSESLGVGNTIYFGEGSWLTVV.

The chain links TRBV11-3 to TRBJ2-7, with TRBD2 matching over 9 bases. The CDR3 totals 14 residues. Germline trimming cut 5 bases from V and 3 bases from J; bases unmatched to any gene: 5. Germline CDR1 and CDR2: SGHNT and YENEEA. The CDR3 here is CASSTGLANYEQYF. Here the CDR3 DNA reads TGTGCCAGCAGCACCGGACTAGCGAACTACGAGCAGTACTTC.

The V gene is TRBV6-1, the J gene TRBJ1-1, with D hard to call. The CDR3 spans 13 residues. From germline, CDR1 is MNHNS and CDR2 SASEGT. V shed 0 bases and J shed 11 bases, with 13 bases lying between them. The CDR3 DNA is TGTGCCAGCAGTGAAGCTGACACCGCCTCGGCTTTCTTT. It encodes CASSEADTASAFF.

J is TRBJ2-1 and V is TRBV10-1, with 9 nucleotides matching TRBD1. CDR1 and CDR2 from the germline V gene are WNHNN and SYGVQD (reference sequence). V lost 5 bases, J lost 8 bases, and 13 bases stayed unmatched. This CDR3 region has 16 residues. CDR3 sequence reads: CASSLPGQGLSYEQFF. The CDR3 DNA sequence: TGCGCCAGCAGTCTACCGGGACAGGGCCTTAGCTATGAGCAGTTCTTC.

The chain is built from TRBV2 and TRBJ2-1, with 7 bases that match TRBD2. From germline, CDR1 is SNHLY and CDR2 FYNNEI. The CDR3 extends over 13 amino acids. Unmatched junction bases numbered 13, after V lost 4 bases and J lost 16 bases. CDR3 amino acids: CASSVGVGGLIFF. CDR3 DNA: TGTGCCAGCAGTGTCGGGGTCGGGGGACTAATCTTCTTC.

The chain links TRBV6-2 or TRBV6-3 to TRBJ1-2; unclear D gene. Looked up from germline, CDR1 is MNHEY and CDR2 is SVGEGT. This CDR3 contains 12 residues. V lost 5 bases and J 4 bases, leaving 8 bases between the germline ends. CDR3 in amino acids: CASSLGSYGYTF. The CDR3 nucleotides read TGTGCCAGCAGTCTAGGTAGCTATGGCTACACCTTC.

The genes are TRBV24-1 and TRBJ1-4, with a weak D call TRBD1 (6 bases). The CDR3 runs to 16 residues. CDR1 and CDR2 (germline): KGHDR, SFDVKD. Between the trimmed V and J ends, which lost 3 bases and 7 bases, there was a span of 17 bases. Here the CDR3 reads CATSDPLGGGGEKLFF. The CDR3 region has the DNA TGTGCCACCAGTGATCCCCTAGGGGGGGGTGGTGAAAAACTGTTTTTT.

The chain joins TRBV5-1 to TRBJ2-1, with D possibly being TRBD2 (6 bases). Trimming pared 3 bases from V and 10 bases from J, leaving 14 bases between. The length of the CDR3 is 13 residues. Looked up from germline, CDR1 is SGHRS and CDR2 is YFSETQ. The CDR3 here is CASSSRSLAEQFF. The CDR3 DNA sequence: TGCGCCAGCAGCTCGAGGAGTCTAGCGGAGCAGTTCTTC. The full variable domain, completed using reference TRBV5-1 and TRBJ2-1, is KAGVTQTPRYLIKTRGQQVTLSCSPISGHRSVSWYQQTPGQGLQFLFEYFSETQRNKGNFPGRFSGRQFSNSRSEMNVSTLELGDSALYLCASSSRSLAEQFFGPGTRLTVL.

CDR3 sequence reads: CASSQGGGLDIQYF. CDR3 DNA: TGTGCCAGCAGCCAAGGCGGGGGGCTGGACATTCAGTACTTC. The chain has TRBV3-1 (or the pseudogene TRBV3-2) and TRBJ2-4; TRBD2 agrees at 8 bases. The germline gives CDR1 LGHDT, CDR2 YNNKEL (reference sequence). V trimming: 1 base; J trimming: 8 bases; junction bases outside the gene matches: 4. CDR3 length equals 14 residues.

The V and J genes are TRBV18 and TRBJ1-4; no clear D gene. Germline V gene data show CDR1 as KGHSH and CDR2 as LQKENI. V was trimmed by 2 bases and J by 5 bases, leaving 12 bases between them. The CDR3 extends over 15 amino acids. CDR3 in amino acids: CASSPTLENNEKLFF. The CDR3 DNA reads as TGTGCCAGCTCACCAACCCTAGAAAACAATGAAAAACTGTTTTTT.

The chain couples TRBV6-1 to TRBJ2-7, with D maybe TRBD1 (5 bases). CDR3 length: 15 residues. V lost 0 bases to trimming and J lost 3 bases, with 12 bases between them. CDR1 and CDR2 from the germline V gene are MNHNS and SASEGT. CDR3 loop: CASSEAVTGVYEQYV. In DNA, the CDR3 is TGTGCCAGCAGTGAAGCTGTAACAGGAGTCTACGAGCAGTACGTC.

V usage is TRBV29-1 and J usage is TRBJ1-1; a possible D gene is TRBD1 (6 bases). V lost 8 bases and J 5 bases, leaving 12 bases between the germline ends. CDR3 length: 11 amino acids. Germline V gene data show CDR1 as SQVTM and CDR2 as ANQGSEA. CDR3 DNA sequence: TGCAGCTGTACAGGGAATACTGAAGCTTTCTTT. Translation: CSCTGNTEAFF.

The genes are TRBV11-2 and TRBJ2-7; no firm D call. Germline V gene sequence: CDR1 SGHAT, CDR2 FQNNGV. Trimming took 1 base from V and 3 from J, leaving 10 bases between them. The CDR3 runs 14 residues. The CDR3 bases are TGTGCCAGCAGCTTAGGTCCAGTCAGCTACGAGCAGTACGTC. It specifies CASSLGPVSYEQYV.

The chain recombines TRBV5-4 with TRBJ1-2; D is perhaps TRBD1 (5 bases). The germline V gene has CDR1 SGHNT and CDR2 YYREEE (reference sequence). The CDR3 covers 14 residues. Trimming shortened V by 0 bases and J by 3 bases, and 9 bases separated the two germline ends. In DNA form, the CDR3 reads TGTGCCAGCAGCTTGGGCGGGGGGGACTATGGCTACACCTTC. Protein sequence: CASSLGGGDYGYTF.

The rearrangement joins TRBV6-2 or TRBV6-3 to TRBJ1-3, with D uncertain. V was shortened by 4 bases and J by 0 bases, with 4 bases between the two germline ends. The germline V gene encodes CDR1 MNHEY and CDR2 SVGEGT. This CDR3 has 13 amino acids. The CDR3 region has the DNA TGTGCCAGCAGTTCCAGCTCTGGAAACACCATATATTTT. Its protein is CASSSSSGNTIYF.

The chain has TRBV7-2 and TRBJ2-3; D might be TRBD2 (5 bases). Germline-derived CDR1 and CDR2 are SGHTA and FQGNSA. The ends were cut back, 5 bases at V and 3 bases at J, with 12 bases in the middle. There are 14 residues in the CDR3. CDR3 protein: CASSPYSGTDTQYF. The CDR3 DNA reads TGTGCCAGCAGCCCCTACAGCGGTACAGATACGCAGTATTTT.

This chain uses TRBV7-2 with TRBJ1-1, with 10 bases aligning to TRBD1. CDR1 and CDR2 (germline): SGHTA, FQGNSA. Trimming at V came to 6 bases and at J to 2 bases, leaving 6 bases not matched to a gene. This CDR3 comprises 15 residues. CDR3 in amino acids: CASSMGDRGNTEAFF. The CDR3 DNA is TGTGCCAGCAGTATGGGGGACAGGGGTAACACTGAAGCTTTCTTT. Filled out from reference TRBV7-2 and TRBJ1-1, the complete variable domain reads GAGVSQSPSNKVTEKGKDVELRCDPISGHTALYWYRQSLGQGLEFLIYFQGNSAPDKSGLPSDRFSAERTGGSVSTLTIQRTQQEDSAVYLCASSMGDRGNTEAFFGQGTRLTVV.